Listed here are 18 T cell receptor beta chains from one sample, sequenced in a study of glioma-infiltrating T cells (dated by TCRdb to 2016 to 2017). TCRdb lists the instrument as Illumina MiSeq. TCR alpha and beta CDR3 regions were amplified with the iRepertoire nested amplicon-rescue multiplex PCR (arm-PCR) platform from RNA. TCRdb trimmed the raw reads at Q25, called clones with MiXCR and kept productive beta chains. One record per CDR3 amino acid sequence lists the most common genes and DNA. This sample holds 44,000 or so distinct CDR3 sequences; around 20% were observed only once. The top ten constitute 6% to 7% of the sample. Sequenced: glioma tissue, nonneoplastic brain tissue, or PBMCs (not recorded which). These receptors all come from a human donor with low-grade glioma or glioblastoma, undergoing nonglioma brain surgery, or in good health (not recorded which).

This clonotype came up many times. The chain couples TRBV2 to TRBJ2-5, with D perhaps matching TRBD1 (5 bases). Germline values: CDR1 SNHLY, CDR2 FYNNEI. This CDR3 region has 13 residues. V was shortened by 7 bases and J by 10 bases, with 19 bases between the two germline ends. The CDR3 DNA follows: TGTGCCAGCAAAGGTGAAGGGGCGGCGAGCCAGTACTTC. It yields the protein CASKGEGAASQYF.

Many counts were recorded for this clonotype. This chain uses TRBV24-1 with TRBJ2-3; D not resolved. From germline, CDR1 is KGHDR and CDR2 SFDVKD. The CDR3 covers 14 residues. The V gene lost 3 bases and the J gene lost 2 bases, with 8 bases spanning the gap. The CDR3 reads CATSDPLDTDTQYF. The CDR3 region has the DNA TGTGCCACCAGTGATCCATTGGACACAGATACGCAGTATTTT.

This clonotype was observed at least ten times. V gene TRBV15 combines with J gene TRBJ2-4; 11 nucleotides align to TRBD2. The CDR3 spans 14 residues. With 4 bases clipped from V and 16 bases from J, the junction kept 12 bases outside the gene matches. CDR1 LNHNV and CDR2 YYDKDF come from the germline V gene (reference sequence). CDR3 bases: TGTGCCACCAGCACCTGGGAGGGGACTAGCGGACCTTACTTC. Its translation: CATSTWEGTSGPYF.

With regard to this clonotype: A much larger clonotype is one base distant, so this may be a read error. The V and J genes are TRBV7-9 and TRBJ2-5; 8 bases agree with TRBD2. Germline V CDR1 and CDR2: SEHNR, FQNEAQ (reference sequence). The length of the CDR3 is 15 residues. CDR3 DNA: TGTGCCAGCAGCTTGGGTAGCGGGGTCCAAGGGACCCAGTACTTC. It is translated as CASSLGSGVQGTQYF.

In this sample, this clonotype turned up many times. Since the CDR3 does not end with the conserved phenylalanine or tryptophan, this likely comes from a read error. The limits of the CDR3 on the DNA are not certain, so only TCRdb's listed CDR3 is given. The J gene is TRBJ2-5, the V gene TRBV6-1; the table assigns TRBD1, which was not confirmed against the DNA. The CDR3 comprises 13 residues, both ends counted. Germline CDR1 reads MNHNS; CDR2 reads SASEGT. CDR3 residues: CASSETSPGQVVH.

CDR3 coding DNA: TGCAGTGCCGAGAACAGGAACACTGAAGCTTTCTTT. Translating gives CSAENRNTEAFF. The chain links TRBV29-1 to TRBJ1-1; no definite D call. This CDR3 has 12 residues. The germline V gene encodes CDR1 SQVTM and CDR2 ANQGSEA.

This clonotype was recorded many times. This rearrangement joins TRBV7-2 to TRBJ1-2; D is uncertain. V was trimmed by 5 bases and J by 4 bases, leaving 14 bases between them. Germline V gene lookup returns CDR1 SGHTA and CDR2 FQGNSA. This CDR3 region has 14 residues. The CDR3 sequence is CASSQSANLYGYTF. DNA of the CDR3: TGTGCCAGCAGCCAATCAGCAAACCTCTATGGCTACACCTTC.

This clonotype occurred many times. V is TRBV7-2 and J is TRBJ2-5, with D perhaps TRBD2 (6 bases). The CDR3 is made up of 16 amino acids. Germline lookup yields CDR1 SGHTA and CDR2 FQGNSA. Trimming left V 0 bases short and J 2 bases short, with 13 bases between. In DNA, the CDR3 is TGTGCCAGCAGCTTAGCGTCAGCGGGCCGGCAAGAGACCCAGTACTTC. Its protein is CASSLASAGRQETQYF.

The rearrangement joins TRBV29-1 to TRBJ2-1; no clear D. The V and J ends lost 1 base and 6 bases respectively, with 10 bases between them. In germline, CDR1 is SQVTM, CDR2 ANQGSEA. The CDR3 has 13 residues. The CDR3 sequence: CSVEGPWGNEQFF. The CDR3 region has the DNA TGCAGCGTTGAAGGGCCTTGGGGCAATGAGCAGTTCTTC.

Ten or more counts support this clonotype. V is TRBV5-1 and J is TRBJ1-4; D is possibly TRBD1 (5 bases). Trimming shortened V by 0 bases and J by 8 bases, and 11 bases separated the two germline ends. The CDR3 is 14 residues long. CDR1 and CDR2 from the germline V gene are SGHRS and YFSETQ. The CDR3 here is CASSLEGPREKLFF. As DNA, the CDR3 is TGCGCCAGCAGCTTGGAGGGGCCCCGGGAAAAACTGTTTTTT.

In its sample, this clonotype was seen many times. The rearrangement links TRBV5-4 to TRBJ2-7, with TRBD1 matching 8 bases. Germline loops: CDR1 SGHNT, CDR2 YYREEE (reference sequence). The J segment lost 5 bases and the V segment lost 3 bases, leaving 13 bases of the junction unmatched. CDR3 size: 16 residues. CDR3 coding DNA: TGTGCCAGCAGCTCTGGACAGGGAACGCAGGACGACGAGCAGTACTTC. Residues: CASSSGQGTQDDEQYF.

This clonotype was counted ten times or more. The V and J genes are TRBV6-2 or TRBV6-3 and TRBJ2-1; 9 nucleotides line up with TRBD1. Germline V gene data show CDR1 as MNHEY and CDR2 as SVGEGT. The CDR3 has 14 amino acids. V dropped 2 bases and J dropped 5; count of bases not matched to a gene: 1. The CDR3 protein is CASSYGTGNNEQFF. CDR3 in DNA: TGTGCCAGCAGTTACGGGACAGGGAACAATGAGCAGTTCTTC.

The chain recombines TRBV29-1 with TRBJ2-1; tentatively, D is TRBD1 (6 bases). This CDR3 has 13 residues. Germline V gives CDR1 SQVTM, CDR2 ANQGSEA. V was shortened by 8 bases and J by 6 bases, with 17 bases between the two germline ends. In DNA form, the CDR3 reads TGCAGCCTGAGGGATAACAGGGCCAATGAGCAGTTCTTC. It encodes CSLRDNRANEQFF.

In its sample, this clonotype was seen many times. The chain recombines TRBV15 with TRBJ1-5, with D possibly matching TRBD1 (6 bases). Deletions cut 5 bases from V and 6 bases from J, with 14 bases between. The CDR3 has 14 amino acids. The V gene's germline CDR1 is LNHNV and CDR2 YYDKDF (reference sequence). In DNA, the CDR3 is TGTGCCACCAGCCCCCAGGGGTTCTCTCAGCCCCAGCATTTT. It specifies CATSPQGFSQPQHF.

This clonotype showed up just once. A read error may account for a junction end that differs from germline. The V and J genes are TRBV10-2 and TRBJ2-7; TRBD2 is a possible D gene (5 bases). Germline V gene data show CDR1 as WSHSY and CDR2 as SAAADI. CDR3 length equals 13 residues. The CDR3 bases are TGCGCCAGGAGTGAGGGTTTCTCCTACGAGCAGTACTTC. This translates into CARSEGFSYEQYF.

Concerning this clonotype itself: A much larger clonotype is one base distant, so this may be a read error. This chain uses TRBV7-3 with TRBJ1-5, with 11 bases matching TRBD1. The germline V gene has CDR1 SGHTA and CDR2 FQGTGA. The CDR3 has 19 residues. The CDR3 coding sequence is TGTGCCAGCAGCTTAGTCCTGGACAGGGGGCGCGGGAGCAATCAGCCCGAGCATTTT. Its protein product is CASSLVLDRGRGSNQPEHF.

J is TRBJ2-1 and V is TRBV6-5; 11 positions match TRBD2. V shed 5 bases, J shed 5 bases, and the junction held 5 bases outside the gene matches. The CDR3 consists of 15 residues. Looked up from germline, CDR1 is MNHEY and CDR2 is SVGAGI. In DNA, the CDR3 is TGTGCCAGCAGTCTGACTAGCGGGGCACACAATGAGCAGTTCTTC. This translates into CASSLTSGAHNEQFF.

Note on this clonotype: This clone may be a read error of a much larger clone one base away. The J gene is TRBJ2-5, the V gene TRBV28, with TRBD2 matching over 12 bases. CDR3 length: 18 amino acids. Germline V gene lookup returns CDR1 MDHEN and CDR2 SYDVKM. CDR3 in amino acids: CASSSPTSGSFGTETRYF. As DNA, the CDR3 is TGTGCCAGCAGTTCTCCGACTAGCGGGAGTTTCGGTACGGAGACCCGGTACTTC.